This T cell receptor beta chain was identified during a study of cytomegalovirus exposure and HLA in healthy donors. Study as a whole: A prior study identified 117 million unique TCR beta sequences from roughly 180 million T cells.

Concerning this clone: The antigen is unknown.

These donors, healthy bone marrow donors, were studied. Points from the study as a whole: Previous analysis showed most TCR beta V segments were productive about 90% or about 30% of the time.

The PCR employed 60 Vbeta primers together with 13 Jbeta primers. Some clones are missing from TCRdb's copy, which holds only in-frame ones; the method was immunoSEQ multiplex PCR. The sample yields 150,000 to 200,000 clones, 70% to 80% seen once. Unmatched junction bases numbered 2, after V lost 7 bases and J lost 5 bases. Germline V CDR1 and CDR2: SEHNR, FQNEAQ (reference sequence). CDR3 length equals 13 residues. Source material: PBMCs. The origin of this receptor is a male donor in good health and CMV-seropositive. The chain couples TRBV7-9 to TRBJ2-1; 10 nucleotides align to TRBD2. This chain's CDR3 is CASNLAGDNEQFF. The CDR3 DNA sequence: TGTGCCAGCAACCTAGCGGGAGACAATGAGCAGTTCTTC.